These 6 T cell receptor beta chains originate from one sample sequenced in a study of identifying expanded T cells in peripheral blood. The table came from immunoSEQ multiplex PCR; TCRdb's copy has only in-frame clones and leaves some out. The profile shows tens of thousands of clones, over 75% of them singletons. The specimen was blood. These receptors were collected from a person aged 18 to 70 in good health.

The chain combines TRBV6-6 with TRBJ1-1; 7 bases are shared with TRBD1. After removal of 2 bases from V and 0 bases from J, the junction contained 3 bases not matched to a gene. Per germline, CDR1 MNHNY and CDR2 SVGAGI (reference sequence). This CDR3 comprises 15 residues. The CDR3 region is CASSYRGQLNTEAFF. For the CDR3, the DNA is TGTGCCAGCAGTTACCGGGGACAGTTGAACACTGAAGCTTTCTTT.

The J gene is TRBJ2-1, the V gene TRBV4-2; D is possibly TRBD1 or TRBD2 (5 bases each). CDR1 LGHNA and CDR2 YNFKEQ come from the germline V gene. The CDR3 length is 13 residues. V gave up 10 bases and J gave up 10 bases, with 20 bases separating them. The CDR3 bases are TGTGCCACCGCAGCTAGCCTTAAGGGGGAGCAGTTCTTC. Translating gives CATAASLKGEQFF.

CDR3 amino acids: CASSVGGPGANEQFF. The DNA of the CDR3 is TGTGCCAGCAGTGTAGGGGGACCAGGTGCCAATGAGCAGTTCTTC. J is TRBJ2-1 and V is TRBV2; D might be TRBD1 (6 bases). The CDR3 runs to 15 residues. From germline, CDR1 is SNHLY and CDR2 FYNNEI. The germline V and J ends were trimmed by 4 bases and 6 bases, with 16 bases remaining between them. The full variable domain, with the rest looked up from reference TRBV2 and TRBJ2-1, is EPEVTQTPSHQVTQMGQEVILRCVPISNHLYFYWYRQILGQKVEFLVSFYNNEISEKSEIFDDQFSVERPDGSNFTLKIRSTKLEDSAMYFCASSVGGPGANEQFFGPGTRLTVL.

V usage is TRBV19 and J usage is TRBJ1-2; 10 bases are shared with TRBD1. The CDR3 loop spans 15 amino acids. The germline CDR1 and CDR2 sequences are LNHDA and SQIVND (reference sequence). V dropped 5 bases and J dropped 6; count of bases not matched to a gene: 9. CDR3 coding DNA: TGTGCCAGTAGTCCCACCGGGACAGGGGAGGATGGCTACACCTTC. Translating it yields CASSPTGTGEDGYTF.

The chain links TRBV5-5 to TRBJ2-7, with D possibly TRBD2 on 5 matching bases. The CDR3 sequence is 14 residues long. The V gene's germline CDR1 is SGHKS and CDR2 YYEKEE (reference sequence). V shed 2 bases and J shed 2 bases, with 11 bases lying between them. The CDR3 sequence is CASSFGLEAYEQYF. In nucleotides, the CDR3 is TGTGCCAGCAGCTTTGGGCTGGAGGCCTACGAGCAGTACTTC.

This chain joins TRBV2 and TRBJ1-5; 7 bases are a match to TRBD1. This CDR3 is 14 amino acids long. With V trimmed by 4 bases and J by 4 bases, 4 bases remained unmatched. Germline V gives CDR1 SNHLY, CDR2 FYNNEI. The CDR3: CASSVEGANQPQHF. Written as DNA, the CDR3 is TGTGCCAGCAGTGTCGAGGGGGCGAATCAGCCCCAGCATTTT.